This record concerns one T cell receptor beta chain sequence. This entry belongs to a study of blood T cell repertoires in COVID-19. The overall study: PBMCs, B-cell-depleted T cells, or T cells provided the cDNA or gDNA that made up the material.

As originally analysed: The assay estimated nucleated cells by amplifying reference gene primers. TCRdb's copy holds only in-frame clones and misses some; the assay was immunoSEQ multiplex PCR. V and J calls and clone size are copied from that table; D and trimming were computed from the DNA. The profile shows roughly 86,000 clones, approximately 83% of them singletons. CDR3 length equals 16 residues. J lost 2 bases, V lost 6 bases, and 10 bases had no gene match. Germline V gene lookup returns CDR1 LNHDA and CDR2 SQIVND (reference sequence). This TCR derives from a man aged 55-75 years with acute or convalescent COVID-19. V is TRBV19 and J is TRBJ1-2; TRBD1 matches at 9 bases. Specimen: peripheral blood. The CDR3 here is CASRLPGQGTNYGYTF. The CDR3 DNA sequence: TGTGCCAGTAGACTCCCGGGACAGGGTACCAACTATGGCTACACCTTC.